The source of this T cell receptor (beta chain) is a study of blood T cell repertoires in COVID-19. This table comes from immunoSEQ multiplex PCR, and its TCRdb copy is limited to in-frame clones, with some not included. The table lists about 110,000 clones, roughly 85% of them singletons. There are 14 residues in the CDR3. Germline assignment: CDR1 MNHEY and CDR2 SMNVEV (reference sequence). The trim removed 5 bases at V and 7 bases at J, leaving 5 bases unmatched. Sequenced input: peripheral blood. The gene calls are TRBV27 and TRBJ1-6; TRBD1 matches 7 bases. The receptor's source is a human donor in a cohort sampled during active COVID-19. CDR3 sequence reads: CASSRNRGNSPLHF. CDR3 DNA sequence: TGTGCCAGCAGTCGGAACAGGGGAAATTCACCCCTCCACTTT.